The 11 T cell receptor beta chains given below trace back to one sample, sequenced in a study of radiation and T cells in renal cell carcinoma. Time point: baseline pretreatment blood. Treatment in this sample: 15 Gy SBRT to primary tumor, nephrectomy 4 weeks later. Produced via immunoSEQ multiplex PCR; TCRdb's table is partial and in-frame only. The sample shows about 130,000 clones, roughly 80% of them seen only once. The source material was blood, sampled from a patient whose treatment included radiotherapy and nephrectomy. The receptors were sampled from a woman in her sixties or seventies with renal cell carcinoma.

This chain connects TRBV28 to TRBJ1-1, with D maybe TRBD1 (6 bases). CDR1 MDHEN and CDR2 SYDVKM come from the germline V gene. This CDR3 has 18 amino acids. Deletions cut 2 bases from V and 0 bases from J, with 19 bases between. CDR3 sequence reads: CASSLPSRVAGVNTEAFF. The CDR3 DNA follows: TGTGCCAGCAGTTTACCCTCCCGGGTGGCAGGGGTGAACACTGAAGCTTTCTTT.

J is TRBJ2-6 and V is TRBV19; D gene unclear. Looked up from germline, CDR1 is LNHDA and CDR2 is SQIVND (reference sequence). The CDR3 covers 12 residues. The V end lost 11 bases, the J end lost 2 bases, and 7 bases lay between the germline ends. The CDR3 spells CASGPGANVLTF. The CDR3, as DNA: TGTGCCTCGGGCCCTGGGGCCAACGTCCTGACTTTC.

This chain joins TRBV5-4 and TRBJ1-2, with D possibly being TRBD1 (5 bases). CDR3 length: 13 residues. Germline lookup yields CDR1 SGHNT and CDR2 YYREEE (reference sequence). V was cut by 0 bases and J by 8 bases, with 11 bases left in between. This chain's CDR3 is CASSLDRGRGYTF. DNA of the CDR3: TGTGCCAGCAGCTTGGACCGGGGCCGGGGCTACACCTTC. The full variable domain, its missing parts supplied by reference TRBV5-4 and TRBJ1-2, is ETGVTQSPTHLIKTRGQQVTLRCSSQSGHNTVSWYQQALGQGPQFIFQYYREEENGRGNFPPRFSGLQFPNYSSELNVNALELDDSALYLCASSLDRGRGYTFGSGTRLTVV.

The chain employs TRBV2 and TRBJ2-3; 7 positions match TRBD2. CDR1 is SNHLY, CDR2 FYNNEI, per germline. The CDR3 runs 14 residues. V shed 8 bases, J shed 0 bases, and the junction held 5 bases outside the gene matches. CDR3 residues: CASPGRVSTDTQYF. In DNA, the CDR3 is TGTGCCAGCCCGGGGAGGGTCAGCACAGATACGCAGTATTTT.

The genes are TRBV10-3 and TRBJ1-6, with D perhaps matching TRBD1 (5 bases). This CDR3 spans 15 amino acids. Deletions cut 2 bases from V and 4 bases from J, with 9 bases between. Germline values: CDR1 ENHRY, CDR2 SYGVKD. The CDR3 loop is CAISEIGAYNSPLHF. CDR3 nucleotides: TGTGCCATCAGTGAGATAGGGGCGTATAATTCACCCCTCCACTTT.

V gene TRBV7-3 combines with J gene TRBJ2-1; TRBD1 matches at 8 bases. Germline CDR1 reads SGHTA; CDR2 reads FQGTGA. The CDR3 loop spans 15 amino acids. J lost 1 base, V lost 2 bases, and 1 base had no gene match. The CDR3 DNA follows: TGTGCCAGCAGCTTACGACAGGGGTCCTACAATGAGCAGTTCTTC. Translated: CASSLRQGSYNEQFF.

The V and J genes are TRBV6-1 and TRBJ2-7, with D unresolved. Per germline, CDR1 MNHNS and CDR2 SASEGT. The CDR3 runs 14 residues. V lost 6 bases and J 1 base, leaving 13 bases between the germline ends. For the CDR3, the DNA is TGTGCCAGCAGCCCCCGTGACGGGTCCTACGAGCAGTACTTC. Residues: CASSPRDGSYEQYF.

The chain is built from TRBV11-2 and TRBJ1-2; D gene unclear. Germline V gene data show CDR1 as SGHAT and CDR2 as FQNNGV. Trimming cost V 0 bases and J 4 bases, with 6 bases left between them. The CDR3 length is 13 residues. The DNA for the CDR3 is TGTGCCAGCAGCTTAGACACAACCTATGGCTACACCTTC. Its protein is CASSLDTTYGYTF.

This chain links TRBV5-1 with TRBJ1-3, with D tentatively TRBD1 (5 bases). Between the trimmed V and J ends, which lost 0 bases and 6 bases, there was a span of 7 bases. The germline V gene encodes CDR1 SGHRS and CDR2 YFSETQ. The CDR3 runs 13 residues. The DNA for the CDR3 is TGCGCCAGCAGCTTGGAGGGGTCAAACACCATATATTTT. This sequence encodes CASSLEGSNTIYF.

In this sample, this clone turned up a few times. The sample carries other DNA sequences with the same CDR3. The DNA for the CDR3 is TGTGCCTATGAGAGGAACACTGAAGCTTTCTTT. The encoded protein is CAYERNTEAFF. This chain connects TRBV30 to TRBJ1-1, with D unresolved. V gave up 7 bases and J gave up 1 base, with 7 bases separating them. In germline, CDR1 is GTSNPN, CDR2 SVGIG (reference sequence). This CDR3 is 11 amino acids long. The variable domain in full, completed from reference TRBV30 and TRBJ1-1, reads SQTIHQWPATLVQPVGSPLSLECTVEGTSNPNLYWYRQAAGRGLQLLFYSVGIGQISSEVPQNLSASRPQDRQFILSSKKLLLSDSGFYLCAYERNTEAFFGQGTRLTVV.

The genes are TRBV2 and TRBJ1-5; D gene uncertain. The CDR3 loop spans 14 amino acids. In germline, CDR1 is SNHLY, CDR2 FYNNEI. Trimming took 2 bases from V and 7 from J, leaving 12 bases between them. The CDR3 coding sequence is TGTGCCAGCAGTGAAAACGGAGGCGGGCAGCCCCAGCATTTT. The encoded protein is CASSENGGGQPQHF. The whole variable domain, filled in from reference TRBV2 and TRBJ1-5, reads EPEVTQTPSHQVTQMGQEVILRCVPISNHLYFYWYRQILGQKVEFLVSFYNNEISEKSEIFDDQFSVERPDGSNFTLKIRSTKLEDSAMYFCASSENGGGQPQHFGDGTRLSIL.